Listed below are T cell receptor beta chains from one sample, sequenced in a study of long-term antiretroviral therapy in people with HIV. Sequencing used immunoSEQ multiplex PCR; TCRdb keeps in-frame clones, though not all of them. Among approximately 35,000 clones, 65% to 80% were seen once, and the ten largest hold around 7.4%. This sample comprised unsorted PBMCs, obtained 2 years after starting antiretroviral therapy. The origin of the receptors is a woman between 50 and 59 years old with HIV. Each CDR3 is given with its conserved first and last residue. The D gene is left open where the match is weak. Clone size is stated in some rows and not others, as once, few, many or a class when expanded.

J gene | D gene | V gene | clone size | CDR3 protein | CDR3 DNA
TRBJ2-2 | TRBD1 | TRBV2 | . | CASSEAETGGAVGELFF | TGTGCCAGCAGTGAAGCGGAGACAGGGGGCGCCGTCGGGGAGCTGTTTTTT
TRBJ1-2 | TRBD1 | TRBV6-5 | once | CASSRGQGDGYTF | TGTGCCAGCAGCCGAGGGCAGGGGGATGGCTACACCTTC
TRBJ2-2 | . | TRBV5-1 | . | CASSLESQINTGELFF | TGCGCCAGCAGCTTGGAAAGTCAGATCAACACCGGGGAGCTGTTTTTT
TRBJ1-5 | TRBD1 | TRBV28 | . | CASSLGQGWDQPQHF | TGTGCCAGCAGTTTGGGACAGGGTTGGGATCAGCCCCAGCATTTT
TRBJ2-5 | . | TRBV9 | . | CASSVGSWGTKRETQYF | TGTGCCAGCAGCGTAGGTTCATGGGGGACGAAGCGGGAGACCCAGTACTTC
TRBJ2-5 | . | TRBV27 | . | CASRPNRVWQETQYF | TGTGCCAGCAGACCCAACAGGGTCTGGCAAGAGACCCAGTACTTC
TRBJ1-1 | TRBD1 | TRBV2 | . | CASRGQGNTEAFF | TGTGCCAGCAGGGGACAGGGGAACACTGAAGCTTTCTTT
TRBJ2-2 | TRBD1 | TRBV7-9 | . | CASSSRGPDTGELFF | TGTGCCAGCAGCTCCAGGGGGCCGGACACCGGGGAGCTGTTTTTT
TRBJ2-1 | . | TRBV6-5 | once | CASSYRGSTRNEQFF | TGTGCCAGCAGTTACAGGGGATCAACGCGGAATGAGCAGTTCTTC
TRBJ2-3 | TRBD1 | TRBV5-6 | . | CASTRDRGADTQYF | TGTGCCAGCACCCGGGACAGGGGCGCAGATACGCAGTATTTT
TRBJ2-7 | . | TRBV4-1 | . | CASSQDGLAVVYEQYF | TGCGCCAGCAGCCAAGATGGGCTAGCTGTAGTCTACGAGCAGTACTTC
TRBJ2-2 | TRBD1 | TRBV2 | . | CASRGQGKNTGELFF | TGTGCCAGCAGGGGACAGGGGAAGAACACCGGGGAGCTGTTTTTT
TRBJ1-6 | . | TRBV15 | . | CATSRAWGNNNSPLHF | TGTGCCACCAGCAGAGCTTGGGGAAATAATAATTCACCCCTCCACTTT
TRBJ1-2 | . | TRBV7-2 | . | CASSESGPRGDGYTF | TGTGCCAGCAGCGAATCGGGGCCTCGAGGGGATGGCTACACCTTC
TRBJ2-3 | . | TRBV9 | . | CASSPNDSTDTQYF | TGTGCCAGCAGCCCGAACGACAGCACAGATACGCAGTATTTT
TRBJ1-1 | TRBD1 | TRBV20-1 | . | CSTGEPTEAFF | TGCAGTACAGGGGAGCCCACTGAAGCTTTCTTT
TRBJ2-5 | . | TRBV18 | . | CASSPGPLQETQYF | TGTGCCAGCTCACCGGGACCCCTCCAAGAGACCCAGTACTTC
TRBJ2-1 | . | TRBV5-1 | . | CASSLEGGSYNEQFF | TGCGCCAGCAGCTTGGAAGGGGGGTCCTACAATGAGCAGTTCTTC
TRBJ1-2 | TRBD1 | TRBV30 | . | CAWSGGGGGYTF | TGTGCCTGGAGTGGAGGAGGGGGCGGCTACACCTTC
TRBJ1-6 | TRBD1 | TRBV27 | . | CASSRDRGNSPLHF | TGTGCCAGCAGCCGGGACAGGGGTAATTCACCCCTCCACTTT
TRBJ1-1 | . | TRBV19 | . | CASSIRGEAFF | TGTGCCAGTAGTATCCGTGGGGAAGCTTTCTTT
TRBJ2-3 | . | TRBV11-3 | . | CASSLDGGSTDTQYF | TGTGCCAGCAGCTTAGATGGGGGTAGCACAGATACGCAGTATTTT
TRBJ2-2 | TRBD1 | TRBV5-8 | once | CASSGSTGIRTGELFF | TGTGCCAGCAGCGGGTCGACAGGGATACGAACCGGGGAGCTGTTTTTT
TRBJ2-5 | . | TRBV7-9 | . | CASSPVLWGIQETQYF | TGTGCCAGCAGCCCCGTGCTGTGGGGGATCCAAGAGACCCAGTACTTC
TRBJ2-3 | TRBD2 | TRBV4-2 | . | CASRTSSTDTQYF | TGTGCCAGTAGGACTAGCAGCACAGATACGCAGTATTTT
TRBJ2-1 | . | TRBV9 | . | CASSVADAENEQFF | TGTGCCAGCAGCGTAGCGGATGCTGAAAATGAGCAGTTCTTC
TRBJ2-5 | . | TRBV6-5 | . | CASSYSGETQYF | TGTGCCAGCAGTTACTCAGGGGAGACCCAGTACTTC
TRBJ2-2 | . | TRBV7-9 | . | CSTPGATGNTGELFF | TGTTCCACCCCAGGGGCGACAGGGAACACCGGGGAGCTGTTTTTT
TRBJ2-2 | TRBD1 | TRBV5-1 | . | CASRVDRAAGELFF | TGCGCCAGCAGGGTTGACAGGGCGGCCGGGGAGCTGTTTTTT
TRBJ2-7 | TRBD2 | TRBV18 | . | CASSLSGGMYEQYF | TGTGCCAGCTCCTTAAGCGGGGGGATGTACGAGCAGTACTTC
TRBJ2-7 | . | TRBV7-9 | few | CASSPPLDPYEQYF | TGTGCCAGCAGCCCCCCTCTCGATCCCTACGAGCAGTACTTC
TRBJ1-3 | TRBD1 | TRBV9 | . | CASSVDSDRAGNTIYF | TGTGCCAGCAGCGTAGATTCGGACAGGGCTGGAAACACCATATATTTT
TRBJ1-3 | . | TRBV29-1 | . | CSARSGGDSGNTIYF | TGCAGCGCGAGATCCGGGGGTGACTCTGGAAACACCATATATTTT
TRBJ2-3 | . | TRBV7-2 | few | CASSLTTFSNTQYF | TGTGCCAGCAGCTTAACGACCTTTTCGAATACGCAGTATTTT
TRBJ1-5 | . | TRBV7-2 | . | CASSLGHSSQRPQHF | TGTGCCAGCAGCTTAGGCCACAGTTCCCAGAGGCCCCAGCATTTT
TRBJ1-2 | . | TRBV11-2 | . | CASSLGPQGSYGYTF | TGTGCCAGCAGCTTAGGTCCACAGGGATCTTATGGCTACACCTTC
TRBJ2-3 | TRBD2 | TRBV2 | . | CASRYGTSGGAGDTQYF | TGTGCCAGCAGATACGGGACTAGCGGGGGGGCCGGGGATACGCAGTATTTT
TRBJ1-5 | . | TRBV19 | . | CASSIDIRGGQPQHF | TGTGCCAGTAGTATAGATATAAGGGGTGGACAGCCCCAGCATTTT
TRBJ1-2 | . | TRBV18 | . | CASSSGVGVYGYTF | TGTGCCAGCTCATCAGGGGTGGGAGTCTATGGCTACACCTTC
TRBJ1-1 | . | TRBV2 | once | CASRDRAMNTEAFF | TGTGCCAGCAGGGATAGGGCGATGAACACTGAAGCTTTCTTT
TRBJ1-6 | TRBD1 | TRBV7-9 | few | CASSTRQGGNSPLHF | TGTGCCAGCAGCACCCGACAGGGGGGTAATTCACCCCTCCACTTT
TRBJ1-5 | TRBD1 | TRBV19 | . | CASSPMDRENQPQHF | TGTGCCAGTAGCCCTATGGACAGGGAGAATCAGCCCCAGCATTTT
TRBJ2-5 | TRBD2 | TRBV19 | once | CASSMRAAGGQETQYF | TGTGCCAGTAGTATGAGGGCGGCGGGGGGCCAAGAGACCCAGTACTTC
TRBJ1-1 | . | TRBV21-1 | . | CASSVGGSTEAFF | TGTGCCAGCAGTGTCGGGGGTTCCACTGAAGCTTTCTTT
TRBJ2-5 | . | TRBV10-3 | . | CAISDGVEEVETQYF | TGTGCCATCAGTGACGGGGTAGAGGAGGTGGAGACCCAGTACTTC
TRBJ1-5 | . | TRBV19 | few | CASLLAGHSNQPQHF | TGTGCCAGCCTACTGGCGGGTCATAGCAATCAGCCCCAGCATTTT
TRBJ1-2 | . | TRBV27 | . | CASSLSGLHGYTF | TGTGCCAGCAGTTTATCAGGGCTGCATGGCTACACCTTC
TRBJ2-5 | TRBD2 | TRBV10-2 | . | CASSESTPRLAGGKETQYF | TGCGCCAGCAGTGAGTCGACACCCCGACTAGCGGGGGGTAAAGAGACCCAGTACTTC
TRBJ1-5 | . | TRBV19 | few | CASSPGPNTGNQPQHF | TGTGCCAGTAGCCCCGGGCCTAACACCGGCAATCAGCCCCAGCATTTT
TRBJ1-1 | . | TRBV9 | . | CASSPRTEGAEAFF | TGTGCCAGCAGCCCACGGACAGAAGGAGCTGAAGCTTTCTTT